The 14 T cell receptor beta chains reported below all come from one sample, sequenced in a study of control samples from healthy donors and cancer patients. The repertoire was sequenced with immunoSEQ multiplex PCR; TCRdb's copy has only in-frame clones and lacks some. Of fewer than 200,000 clones listed, about 94% were seen once; the top ten hold about 4%. The material sequenced was blood. These receptors were obtained from a woman in her sixties in good health.

This clone was seen a few times. The rearrangement links TRBV4-3 to TRBJ1-2; TRBD1 agrees at 7 bases. V was clipped by 2 bases and J by 8 bases; unmatched bases: 17. In germline, CDR1 is LGHNA, CDR2 YSLEER. This CDR3 is 17 amino acids long. The CDR3 DNA follows: TGCGCCAGCAGCCAAACAGCGGGGACAGCAGGGTCAACGGGCTACACCTTC. It is translated as CASSQTAGTAGSTGYTF.

The rearrangement joins TRBV4-1 to TRBJ2-7; D possibly matches TRBD1 or TRBD2 (6 bases each). Between the trimmed V and J ends, which lost 6 bases and 2 bases, there was a span of 17 bases. The length of the CDR3 is 15 residues. The germline gives CDR1 MGHRA, CDR2 YSYEKL. The CDR3, as DNA: TGCGCCAGCAGACCCCCGGGGGCTAAAACCTACGAGCAGTACTTC. This translates into CASRPPGAKTYEQYF.

The rearrangement uses TRBV7-9 and TRBJ1-5, with D maybe TRBD1 (6 bases). This CDR3 spans 14 amino acids. Between the trimmed V and J ends, which lost 4 bases and 4 bases, there was a span of 11 bases. CDR1 SEHNR and CDR2 FQNEAQ come from the germline V gene (reference sequence). The CDR3: CASSSGQPNQPQHF. CDR3 nucleotide sequence: TGTGCCAGCAGCTCTGGACAGCCTAATCAGCCCCAGCATTTT.

The chain uses TRBV9 and TRBJ1-6; the match to TRBD1 covers 7 bases. This CDR3 spans 14 amino acids. V lost 3 bases and J lost 10; bases outside the gene matches: 7. Germline CDR1 and CDR2: SGDLS and YYNGEE. For the CDR3, the DNA is TGTGCCAGCAGCGGATCGGGACAGTACTCACCCCTCCACTTT. Translating gives CASSGSGQYSPLHF.

This clone has only one observation. This chain uses TRBV7-8 with TRBJ1-5; D is uncertain. V lost 1 base and J 4 bases, leaving 8 bases between the germline ends. The CDR3 has 14 residues. Germline V lookup: CDR1 SGHVS, CDR2 FQNEAQ. The CDR3 DNA follows: TGTGCCAGCAGCTTAGTTTCGGGGAATCAGCCCCAGCATTTT. Its translation: CASSLVSGNQPQHF.

The rearrangement links TRBV2 to TRBJ1-5; the D is unclear. V was shortened by 2 bases and J by 2 bases, with 13 bases between the two germline ends. Germline-derived CDR1 and CDR2 are SNHLY and FYNNEI. This CDR3 comprises 16 residues. CDR3 residues: CASSEREVRRNQPQHF. The CDR3 DNA follows: TGTGCCAGCAGTGAACGCGAGGTAAGGCGCAATCAGCCCCAGCATTTT.

The genes are TRBV5-6 and TRBJ1-4, with D tentatively TRBD1 (5 bases). V was shortened by 4 bases and J by 6 bases, with 16 bases between the two germline ends. This CDR3 spans 15 amino acids. Germline CDR1 is SGHDT and CDR2 is YYEEEE. The CDR3 reads CASSRDLDGDEKLFF. The DNA for the CDR3 is TGTGCCAGCAGCCGGGACCTAGACGGGGATGAAAAACTGTTTTTT.

This chain links TRBV7-9 with TRBJ2-3, with 11 bases that match TRBD2. V lost 6 bases and J lost 5; bases outside the gene matches: 16. This CDR3 has 18 residues. Germline V lookup: CDR1 SEHNR, CDR2 FQNEAQ (reference sequence). The CDR3 bases are TGTGCCAGCAGGCGGGCTAGCGGGGGGACTCCCGGTGGAGATACGCAGTATTTT. Translating it yields CASRRASGGTPGGDTQYF.

This clone appeared a single time. The CDR3 sequence is CASSLTTGGGNSPLHF. CDR3 sequence (DNA): TGTGCCAGCAGTTTAACGACAGGGGGCGGTAATTCACCCCTCCACTTT. This chain links TRBV27 with TRBJ1-6, with TRBD1 matching over 10 bases. CDR1 and CDR2 (germline): MNHEY, SMNVEV (reference sequence). The CDR3 contains 16 residues. The V gene end was trimmed by 2 bases and the J gene end by 6 bases; junction bases not matched to a gene: 4.

The chain couples TRBV2 to TRBJ2-1, with 7 nucleotides matching TRBD1. This CDR3 has 14 amino acids. J lost 0 bases, V lost 9 bases, and 5 bases had no gene match. The germline V gene encodes CDR1 SNHLY and CDR2 FYNNEI. CDR3 loop: CASHRGGSYNEQFF. The CDR3, as DNA: TGTGCCAGTCACAGGGGCGGCTCCTACAATGAGCAGTTCTTC.

The chain links TRBV5-1 to TRBJ1-1; D remains unclear. The CDR3 runs 15 residues. Looked up from germline, CDR1 is SGHRS and CDR2 is YFSETQ. Trimming removed 5 bases at V and 1 base at J, with 15 bases between. The CDR3: CASSSSSVRNTEAFF. The CDR3 DNA reads TGCGCCAGCAGTTCCTCGTCCGTAAGGAACACTGAAGCTTTCTTT.

The chain has TRBV11-2 and TRBJ1-4; a possible D gene is TRBD1 (5 bases). V lost 5 bases and J 7 bases, leaving 14 bases between the germline ends. In germline, CDR1 is SGHAT, CDR2 FQNNGV. This CDR3 contains 14 residues. CDR3 sequence (DNA): TGTGCCAGCAGCCGCGCGGGGGGAAGTGAAAAACTGTTTTTT. This codes for CASSRAGGSEKLFF.

V usage is TRBV9 and J usage is TRBJ1-2; no clear D. The CDR3 extends over 13 amino acids. Trimming pared 4 bases from V and 2 bases from J, leaving 9 bases between. The germline V gene has CDR1 SGDLS and CDR2 YYNGEE. The CDR3 spells CASSLQQNYGYTF. The DNA for the CDR3 is TGTGCCAGCAGCCTACAGCAGAACTATGGCTACACCTTC.

The J gene is TRBJ1-6, the V gene TRBV7-2, with D perhaps matching TRBD1 (6 bases). V was cut by 1 base and J by 9 bases, with 10 bases left in between. CDR3 length equals 14 residues. From germline, CDR1 is SGHTA and CDR2 FQGNSA. The CDR3 bases are TGTGCCAGCAGCTTAGTTCCCAGGGGTTCACCCCTCCACTTT. This translates into CASSLVPRGSPLHF.